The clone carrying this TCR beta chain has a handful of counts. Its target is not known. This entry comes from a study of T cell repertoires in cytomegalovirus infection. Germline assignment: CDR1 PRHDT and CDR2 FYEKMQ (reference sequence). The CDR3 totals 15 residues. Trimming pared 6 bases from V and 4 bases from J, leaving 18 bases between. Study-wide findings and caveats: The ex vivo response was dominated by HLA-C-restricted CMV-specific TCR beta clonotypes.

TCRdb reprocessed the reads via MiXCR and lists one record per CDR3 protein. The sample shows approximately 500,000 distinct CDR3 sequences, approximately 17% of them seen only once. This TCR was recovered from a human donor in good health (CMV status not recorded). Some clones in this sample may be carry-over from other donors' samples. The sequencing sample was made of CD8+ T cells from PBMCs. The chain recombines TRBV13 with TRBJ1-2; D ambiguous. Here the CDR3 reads CASRSVPSTSYGYTF. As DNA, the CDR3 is TGTGCCAGCAGGTCGGTGCCAAGCACGAGCTATGGCTACACCTTC.